The 13 T cell receptor beta chains listed next were all sequenced from one sample in a study of blood T cell repertoires in COVID-19. This table comes from immunoSEQ multiplex PCR, and its TCRdb copy is limited to in-frame clones, with some not included. The repertoire consists of roughly 330,000 clones, with roughly 90% occurring once and the leading ten covering roughly 6.5%. Sequencing was done on a sample of peripheral blood. The receptors originated from a man younger than 35 who had recovered from COVID-19.

The chain has TRBV7-2 and TRBJ1-2; a weak D match, TRBD1 (5 bases). Germline CDR1 is SGHTA and CDR2 is FQGNSA. The V and J ends lost 1 base and 2 bases respectively, with 11 bases between them. The CDR3 totals 15 residues. The CDR3 region is CASSLGGAGNYGYTF. The CDR3 nucleotides are TGTGCCAGCAGCTTAGGGGGCGCAGGCAACTATGGCTACACCTTC. The variable domain in full, with the rest retrieved from reference TRBV7-2 and TRBJ1-2, is GAGVSQSPSNKVTEKGKDVELRCDPISGHTALYWYRQSLGQGLEFLIYFQGNSAPDKSGLPSDRFSAERTGGSVSTLTIQRTQQEDSAVYLCASSLGGAGNYGYTFGSGTRLTVV.

The chain employs TRBV3-1 (or the pseudogene TRBV3-2) and TRBJ1-3; D call uncertain. Germline values: CDR1 LGHDT, CDR2 YNNKEL (reference sequence). CDR3 size: 17 residues. Between the trimmed V and J ends, which lost 2 bases and 0 bases, there was a span of 14 bases. The CDR3 bases are TGTGCCAGCAGCCAACCGACGGTTGGGAGCTCTGGAAACACCATATATTTT. Protein: CASSQPTVGSSGNTIYF.

The chain joins TRBV6-5 to TRBJ1-2, with D uncertain. Trimming took 2 bases from V and 5 from J, leaving 6 bases between them. Germline V gene sequence: CDR1 MNHEY, CDR2 SVGAGI. This CDR3 region has 12 residues. As DNA, the CDR3 is TGTGCCAGCAGTTACCCGGGGTATGGCTACACCTTC. The encoded protein is CASSYPGYGYTF.

The table lists this clone with a count of one. The rearrangement links TRBV6-1 to TRBJ2-3; D remains unclear. Germline CDR1 is MNHNS and CDR2 is SASEGT. The ends were cut back, 2 bases at V and 2 bases at J, with 8 bases in the middle. The CDR3 is 14 amino acids. The CDR3 sequence is CASSEYPDTDTQYF. The CDR3 nucleotides read TGTGCCAGCAGTGAATACCCAGACACAGATACGCAGTATTTT.

The gene calls are TRBV5-3 and TRBJ2-2, with 9 nucleotides matching TRBD1. TRBV5-3 is marked as an open reading frame, function uncertain. J lost 0 bases, V lost 2 bases, and 17 bases had no gene match. This CDR3 is built from 21 residues. The CDR3, as DNA: TGTGCCAGAAGCTTCTGTGGCTTGGGGGACAGGGTACCATCGAACACCGGGGAGCTGTTTTTT. Protein sequence: CARSFCGLGDRVPSNTGELFF.

The table lists this clone with a count of one. The junction differs from germline at one of its ends, possibly a read error. The CDR3 region is CASSPRLDGETQYF. The CDR3 DNA is TGTGCTAGCAGCCCCCGGCTAGACGGAGAGACCCAGTACTTC. This chain links TRBV7-7 with TRBJ2-5; no clear D gene. Germline CDR1 SSHAT, CDR2 FNYEAQ (reference sequence). CDR3 size: 14 residues.

The V call is TRBV24-1, the J call TRBJ2-3; D call uncertain. Looked up from germline, CDR1 is KGHDR and CDR2 is SFDVKD. This CDR3 region has 11 residues. V gave up 12 bases and J gave up 4 bases, with 10 bases separating them. Here the CDR3 reads CAPPLPDTQYF. CDR3 DNA: TGTGCCCCCCCCCTCCCAGATACGCAGTATTTT.

The chain carries TRBV4-2 and TRBJ1-1, with D perhaps TRBD1 (5 bases). Trimming shortened V by 0 bases and J by 0 bases, and 8 bases separated the two germline ends. Germline V gene lookup returns CDR1 LGHNA and CDR2 YNFKEQ. The CDR3 covers 15 residues. CDR3 coding DNA: TGTGCCAGCAGCCAAGAGGGGGGTATGAACACTGAAGCTTTCTTT. Its translation: CASSQEGGMNTEAFF.

This rearrangement joins TRBV5-1 to TRBJ1-3; no firm D call. This CDR3 has 14 amino acids. V gave up 2 bases and J gave up 0 bases, with 6 bases separating them. Germline V lookup: CDR1 SGHRS, CDR2 YFSETQ. In DNA form, the CDR3 reads TGCGCCAGCAGCTTCTCAGACTCTGGAAACACCATATATTTT. Protein product: CASSFSDSGNTIYF.

The chain links TRBV27 to TRBJ2-1; TRBD1 might be the D (5 bases). Germline CDR1 is MNHEY and CDR2 is SMNVEV (reference sequence). V lost 3 bases, J lost 5 bases, and 8 bases lay in between. The CDR3 contains 13 residues. CDR3 amino acids: CASSLAGNNEQFF. The CDR3 DNA sequence: TGTGCCAGCAGTTTGGCAGGGAACAATGAGCAGTTCTTC.

The rearrangement uses TRBV5-6 and TRBJ1-1; D gene ambiguous. The CDR3 runs 12 residues. Germline V gives CDR1 SGHDT, CDR2 YYEEEE. V dropped 1 base and J dropped 7 bases, with 8 bases sitting between them. As DNA, the CDR3 is TGTGCCAGCAGCTTGAACTCAATTGAAGCTTTCTTT. This codes for CASSLNSIEAFF.

The chain carries TRBV5-4 and TRBJ2-1; D perhaps matches TRBD1 (6 bases). The CDR3 totals 15 residues. From germline, CDR1 is SGHNT and CDR2 YYREEE (reference sequence). V was trimmed by 1 base and J by 0 bases, leaving 8 bases between them. The CDR3 DNA reads TGTGCCAGCAGCTTGAGGGGGAGCTCCTACAATGAGCAGTTCTTC. Translated, it gives CASSLRGSSYNEQFF.

This sequence joins TRBV12-1 and TRBJ2-1; the tabulated D call, TRBD1, remains unverified against the DNA. TRBV12-1 corresponds to a pseudogene. The length of the CDR3 is 14 residues. The CDR3 sequence is CASSSARGSDEQFF. CDR3 DNA sequence: TGTGCCAGCAGCTCAGCTAGGGGTTCGGATGAGCAGTTCTTC.